This is a list of T cell receptor beta chains from one sample in a study of blood T cell repertoires in COVID-19. Clones were read by immunoSEQ multiplex PCR, and TCRdb kept only the in-frame ones, dropping some. The table has around 72,000 clones, 87% seen once. Sequencing was done on a sample of peripheral blood. The receptor set was obtained from a man aged 45 to 65 with active COVID-19. Both conserved end residues are part of each CDR3.

j_call	v_call	cdr3_aa
TRBJ1-3	TRBV6-1	CASSEGWPGSGNTIYF
TRBJ1-5	TRBV24-1	CATSDPRDRAAGNQPQHF
TRBJ1-1	TRBV4-1	CASSQGGTSQTEAFF
TRBJ2-2	TRBV28	CASSLVGEVAGELFF
TRBJ1-3	TRBV2	CAIAEGADGNTIYF
TRBJ2-7	TRBV6-5	CASTEGGGGSYEQYF
TRBJ2-7	TRBV6-5	CASSRDRPGYEQYF
TRBJ1-1	TRBV16	CASSPAQATEAFF
TRBJ2-1	TRBV3-1/TRBV3-2	CASSQDWSGGAYNEQFF
TRBJ2-3	TRBV24-1	CATSDRERDTDTQYF
TRBJ2-7	TRBV5-1	CASSPTTSGGYEQYF
TRBJ2-7	TRBV29-1	CSVVGQPGLAGPSYEQYF
TRBJ2-7	TRBV6-5	CASSLGGQGYYEQYF
TRBJ1-1	TRBV7-9	CASSAGTGYTEAFF
TRBJ2-7	TRBV29-1	CSVLEREQYF
TRBJ1-1	TRBV7-2	CASSTTGGMNTEAFF
TRBJ1-6	TRBV14	CASSQVGRSRTGADNSPLHF
TRBJ2-7	TRBV5-1	CASSSAGATGVDYEQYF
TRBJ2-7	TRBV27	CASSLRDRGGLYF
TRBJ2-7	TRBV19	CASSIADTAYEQYF
TRBJ1-5	TRBV21-1	CASSKSGRDMAQPQHF
TRBJ1-1	TRBV7-3	CASSSTLNTEAFF
TRBJ2-2	TRBV9	CASSVGDTNTGELFF
TRBJ1-2	TRBV4-3	CASSQQQGQSQGYTF
TRBJ1-2	TRBV5-1	CASSFPGAEGYTF
TRBJ1-2	TRBV5-1	CASSLGPRGPNYGYTF
TRBJ1-4	TRBV27	CASRPGTTNEKLFF
TRBJ1-1	TRBV7-9	CASSLTGVNTEAFF
TRBJ2-7	TRBV6-5	CASQAGGSREQYF
TRBJ1-6	TRBV5-1	CASSLVSSGQGLSPLHF
TRBJ1-4	TRBV5-1	CASSPRTGGNEKLFF
TRBJ1-2	TRBV25-1	CASSELGEVTGYTF
TRBJ1-1	TRBV3-1/TRBV3-2	CASSRGQSGNTEAFF
TRBJ2-3	TRBV27	CASSSSGRGTDTQYF
TRBJ2-3	TRBV24-1	CATSESHSTDTQYF
TRBJ2-7	TRBV4-3	CASSQDPPPTSGGAHEQYF
TRBJ2-5	TRBV27	CASGRGTQYF
TRBJ1-5	TRBV27	CASRLTGGGNQPQHF
TRBJ2-3	TRBV4-2	CASSPATSVADTQYF
TRBJ1-5	TRBV24-1	CATSAKGTGHQPQHF
TRBJ1-1	TRBV5-5	CASSLGDSERSAFF
TRBJ2-5	TRBV5-1	CASSFTSGGVQETQYF
TRBJ2-1	TRBV4-3	CASSPDNYNEQFF
TRBJ2-2	TRBV4-1	CASSPMTGYTGELFF
TRBJ2-1	TRBV2	CASNQLAAYNEQFF
TRBJ1-1	TRBV6-5	CASTTGGVNTEAFF
TRBJ1-5	TRBV29-1	CSVRGGGAGGGQPQHF
TRBJ1-2	TRBV28	CASSSTGSENYGYTF
TRBJ2-1	TRBV7-3	CASNQGLADNNEQFF
TRBJ2-3	TRBV9	CASSPGGGSTDTQYF
TRBJ1-4	TRBV11-2	CASSPLGQDLNEKLFF
TRBJ2-1	TRBV3-1/TRBV3-2	CASSQGLAASYNEQFF
TRBJ1-1	TRBV25-1	CASRSGTEAFF
TRBJ1-2	TRBV14	CASSRAQGPYGYTF
TRBJ1-1	TRBV28	CASSSHSFNTEAFF
TRBJ2-1	TRBV5-1	CASSTVPGQGSDGEQFF
TRBJ1-2	TRBV3-1/TRBV3-2	CASSQVGDGYTF
TRBJ2-2	TRBV6-1	CASSDSTSVSTGELFF
TRBJ2-2	TRBV28	CASRTGNTGELFF
TRBJ1-3	TRBV4-3	CASSQEGTAGNTIYF